A selection of T cell receptor beta chains follows, all from one sample in a study of shared clonotypes between healthy human individuals. Profiling relied on immunoSEQ multiplex PCR, and the TCRdb table lists in-frame clones only, not all of them. This table has more than 2 million clones, approximately 95% appearing once. The sample consisted of naive CD4+ T cells sorted from blood. These receptors all stem from a man aged 18 to 30 in good health. CDR3s include the opening cysteine and the closing phenylalanine or tryptophan. D genes are given only for firm matches. Not all rows give a size; the values are once, few, many and, for expanded clones, a class.

d_call j_call clone_size v_call cdr3_nt cdr3_aa
- TRBJ1-5 - TRBV7-8 TGTGCCAGCAGCCCTGGACAGTATAGCAATCAGCCCCAGCATTTT CASSPGQYSNQPQHF
TRBD1 TRBJ1-2 - TRBV9 TGTGCCAGCAGCGGAGGGGACAGTCGACTTAACTATGGCTACACCTTC CASSGGDSRLNYGYTF
TRBD2 TRBJ2-1 once TRBV29-1 TGCAGCGTTGGGGGGAGGGTTAGCAATGAGCAGTTCTTC CSVGGRVSNEQFF
- TRBJ2-1 once TRBV7-9 TGTGCCAGCAGCTTTTCTAGCACCCGAGGGGAGCAGTTCTTC CASSFSSTRGEQFF
- TRBJ2-1 - TRBV9 TGTGCCAGCAGCGTAGAAGGGCGTCCCCAGTTCTTC CASSVEGRPQFF
TRBD1 TRBJ2-7 - TRBV9 TGTGCCAGCAGCTTATGGACAGGGGCGATACCCTACGAGCAGTACTTC CASSLWTGAIPYEQYF
TRBD1 TRBJ1-1 - TRBV7-9 TGTGCCAGCAGCGTACGGGACAGGGAAGCTTTCTTT CASSVRDREAFF
- TRBJ1-1 - TRBV30 TGTGCCTGGGCCAATGGACAGTACTCTGAAGCTTTCTTT CAWANGQYSEAFF
- TRBJ2-7 - TRBV6-1 TGTGCCAGCACGGCCGTCCTCCAGAAGTTCGAGCAGTACTTC CASTAVLQKFEQYF
- TRBJ1-6 - TRBV7-8 TGTGCCAGCAGCTTACATTGGGGGGAAGCCTATAATTCACCCCTCCACTTT CASSLHWGEAYNSPLHF
- TRBJ2-7 once TRBV6-5 TGTGCCAGCAGTTACTCTGGGGGGAGGACCTACGAGCAGTACTTC CASSYSGGRTYEQYF
TRBD1 TRBJ1-5 - TRBV19 TGTGCCAGTAGTGGACAGGGTTATCAGCCCCAGCATTTT CASSGQGYQPQHF
- TRBJ2-7 - TRBV5-6 TGTGCCAGCAGCTCACCGGGACGCCTGGGAGAGGGAGTGGGCGAGCAGTACTTC CASSSPGRLGEGVGEQYF
- TRBJ1-2 - TRBV28 TGTGCCAGCAGAACAGAATATCAATTACGTGGCTACACCTTC CASRTEYQLRGYTF
- TRBJ2-3 - TRBV25-1 TGTGCCAGCAGTGAGGGCAGGGATGAGTCAGATACGCAGTATTTT CASSEGRDESDTQYF
- TRBJ1-5 - TRBV7-2 TGTGCCAGCAGCTTAGGTATCGGTTATCAGCCCCAGCATTTT CASSLGIGYQPQHF
- TRBJ2-7 - TRBV4-3 TGCGCCAGCAGCCAAGAACCGGGACAAAACTACGAGCAGTACTTC CASSQEPGQNYEQYF
- TRBJ2-7 once TRBV28 TGTGCCAGCAGTCCGCGATACGAGCAGTACTTC CASSPRYEQYF
TRBD1 TRBJ1-2 - TRBV30 TGTGCCTGGGGAAGCTACAGGGGTTTTAACTATGGCTACACCTTC CAWGSYRGFNYGYTF